The 32 T cell receptor beta chains below come from one sample, sequenced in a study of cytomegalovirus exposure and HLA in healthy donors. The study ran its PCR with 60 Vbeta and 13 Jbeta primers. The assay was immunoSEQ multiplex PCR, and TCRdb's table has in-frame clones only and misses some. Counted here are 200,000 to 250,000 clones, roughly 80% occurring once; the ten biggest clones make up about 16%. Source material: PBMCs. The origin of the receptors is a man between 40 and 49 years old in good health and CMV-seronegative.

With regard to this clone: The same CDR3 also results from other DNA sequences found in this sample. J is TRBJ1-1 and V is TRBV19, with D unclear. This CDR3 has 13 amino acids. Germline lookup yields CDR1 LNHDA and CDR2 SQIVND (reference sequence). Trimming removed 1 base from V and 4 bases from J, with 7 bases in between. The CDR3 spells CASSIGGGTEAFF. The CDR3 DNA reads TGTGCCAGTAGTATAGGAGGAGGCACTGAAGCTTTCTTT.

The chain has TRBV7-2 and TRBJ2-5; D might be TRBD2 (5 bases). In germline, CDR1 is SGHTA, CDR2 FQGNSA. This CDR3 has 15 residues. Trimming left V 1 base short and J 7 bases short, with 16 bases between. The CDR3 nucleotides are TGTGCCAGCAGCTTAGAAGCAGCGGAGGATGGGACCCAGTACTTC. Its protein is CASSLEAAEDGTQYF.

This clone was recorded a few times. The chain recombines TRBV7-2 with TRBJ2-7; a weak D match, TRBD1 (6 bases). Looked up from germline, CDR1 is SGHTA and CDR2 is FQGNSA. This CDR3 spans 14 amino acids. V lost 1 base and J 3 bases, leaving 10 bases between the germline ends. The CDR3 region is CASSLGDIYYEQYF. In DNA, the CDR3 is TGTGCCAGCAGCTTAGGGGACATCTACTACGAGCAGTACTTC.

This clone has only one observation. The rearrangement links TRBV30 to TRBJ1-1; D unclear. There are 12 residues in the CDR3. Germline CDR1 reads GTSNPN; CDR2 reads SVGIG (reference sequence). Trimming stripped 8 bases from V and 1 base from J, with 11 bases between. CDR3 nucleotides: TGTGCCCTTAATCGGGGGAACACTGAAGCTTTCTTT. It translates to CALNRGNTEAFF.

This chain connects TRBV25-1 to TRBJ1-6, with 7 nucleotides matching TRBD1. CDR3 length equals 14 residues. Germline V gene sequence: CDR1 MGHDK, CDR2 SYGVNS. Trimming cost V 6 bases and J 6 bases; bases outside gene matches: 5. The CDR3 sequence is CASSMGQLNSPLHF. In nucleotides, the CDR3 is TGTGCCAGCAGCATGGGACAGCTTAATTCACCCCTCCACTTT.

The chain recombines TRBV28 with TRBJ2-7; a possible D gene is TRBD2 (6 bases). There are 15 residues in the CDR3. The V end lost 2 bases, the J end lost 1 base, and 12 bases lay between the germline ends. Per germline, CDR1 MDHEN and CDR2 SYDVKM. DNA of the CDR3: TGTGCCAGCAGTTTAGGCGGGGTATGGTCCTACGAGCAGTACTTC. Amino acids: CASSLGGVWSYEQYF.

The CDR3 is CASSPRQVDTQYF. In DNA, the CDR3 is TGTGCCAGCTCTCCCAGACAGGTAGATACGCAGTATTTT. V gene TRBV18 combines with J gene TRBJ2-3; weak D call: TRBD1 (6 bases). V shed 6 bases and J shed 5 bases, with 12 bases lying between them. The CDR3 consists of 13 residues. The germline V gene has CDR1 KGHSH and CDR2 LQKENI.

This sequence joins TRBV5-1 and TRBJ2-3, with D perhaps TRBD1 (5 bases). V was shortened by 4 bases and J by 0 bases, with 12 bases between the two germline ends. This CDR3 contains 15 residues. The V gene's germline CDR1 is SGHRS and CDR2 YFSETQ. CDR3 bases: TGCGCCAGCAGCCTAGGGGATACTAGCACAGATACGCAGTATTTT. Encoded protein: CASSLGDTSTDTQYF.

V usage is TRBV5-4 and J usage is TRBJ2-5; 7 positions agree with TRBD2. The junction had 3 bases not matched to a gene; V was cut back by 3 bases and J by 1 base. The length of the CDR3 is 14 residues. The germline V gene encodes CDR1 SGHNT and CDR2 YYREEE (reference sequence). CDR3 nucleotide sequence: TGTGCCAGCAGCTCCCCTAGCGGCCAAGAGACCCAGTACTTC. Protein: CASSSPSGQETQYF.

The chain joins TRBV5-1 to TRBJ2-1; weak D call: TRBD2 (6 bases). The germline gives CDR1 SGHRS, CDR2 YFSETQ. There are 14 residues in the CDR3. Trimming took off 4 bases at V and 4 bases at J, with 12 bases between the two ends. CDR3 DNA sequence: TGCGCCAGCAGCCCCCGGGACTTTTACAATGAGCAGTTCTTC. This codes for CASSPRDFYNEQFF.

This clone has a single count. The chain employs TRBV5-5 and TRBJ1-3; the D is unclear. This CDR3 spans 14 amino acids. Trimming shortened V by 0 bases and J by 3 bases, and 7 bases separated the two germline ends. Germline V gene data show CDR1 as SGHKS and CDR2 as YYEKEE (reference sequence). In nucleotides, the CDR3 is TGTGCCAGCAGCTTGGGAGGAGGTGGAAACACCATATATTTT. It yields the protein CASSLGGGGNTIYF.

The CDR3 DNA reads as TGTGCCAGCAGCTTTACAGGGGGCAACACTGAAGCTTTCTTT. Its protein product is CASSFTGGNTEAFF. The rearrangement links TRBV5-4 to TRBJ1-1; 9 bases agree with TRBD1. Germline trimming cut 2 bases from V and 2 bases from J; bases unmatched to any gene: 1. Germline V gene lookup returns CDR1 SGHNT and CDR2 YYREEE (reference sequence). The CDR3 covers 14 residues. Filled out from reference TRBV5-4 and TRBJ1-1, the complete variable domain reads ETGVTQSPTHLIKTRGQQVTLRCSSQSGHNTVSWYQQALGQGPQFIFQYYREEENGRGNFPPRFSGLQFPNYSSELNVNALELDDSALYLCASSFTGGNTEAFFGQGTRLTVV.

This clone was picked up a small number of times. The V gene is TRBV28, the J gene TRBJ1-6, with 7 bases fitting TRBD1. This CDR3 is 14 amino acids long. Trimming cost V 7 bases and J 6 bases; bases outside gene matches: 6. CDR1 is MDHEN and CDR2 is SYDVKM in the germline V gene. CDR3 nucleotide sequence: TGTGCCAGCACCGCCGGGACAGTTAATTCACCCCTCCACTTT. Protein sequence: CASTAGTVNSPLHF.

This chain links TRBV27 with TRBJ2-1, with D unclear. The CDR3 runs to 15 residues. Germline V gives CDR1 MNHEY, CDR2 SMNVEV (reference sequence). Trimming left V 6 bases short and J 7 bases short, with 19 bases between. This CDR3 reads CASRGRTAPTNEQFF. The DNA for the CDR3 is TGTGCCAGCAGGGGTAGAACAGCCCCTACAAATGAGCAGTTCTTC.

The count of this clone is one. The rearrangement joins TRBV4-1 to TRBJ1-1, with D maybe TRBD1 (5 bases). Germline loops: CDR1 MGHRA, CDR2 YSYEKL. The CDR3 sequence is 15 residues long. Trimming removed 0 bases at V and 1 base at J, with 9 bases between. The CDR3 protein is CASSQDSGPNTEAFF. CDR3 sequence (DNA): TGCGCCAGCAGCCAAGATTCAGGGCCGAACACTGAAGCTTTCTTT.

This rearrangement joins TRBV7-3 to TRBJ2-1, with 8 bases aligning to TRBD2. V was pared by 1 base and J by 6 bases, with 11 bases of the junction left unmatched. Germline values: CDR1 SGHTA, CDR2 FQGTGA. The CDR3 is made up of 17 amino acids. CDR3 bases: TGTGCCAGCAGCTTAAGTTATCCCAGCGGGAGATCCAATGAGCAGTTCTTC. Its translation is CASSLSYPSGRSNEQFF.

This chain uses TRBV5-1 with TRBJ2-1; 8 bases match TRBD1. Trimming cost V 3 bases and J 8 bases; bases outside gene matches: 10. CDR1 is SGHRS, CDR2 YFSETQ, per germline. This CDR3 spans 15 amino acids. CDR3 in amino acids: CASSSGLSGGDEQFF. DNA for the CDR3: TGCGCCAGCAGCTCAGGACTATCAGGGGGCGATGAGCAGTTCTTC. The full variable domain, with the rest looked up from reference TRBV5-1 and TRBJ2-1, is KAGVTQTPRYLIKTRGQQVTLSCSPISGHRSVSWYQQTPGQGLQFLFEYFSETQRNKGNFPGRFSGRQFSNSRSEMNVSTLELGDSALYLCASSSGLSGGDEQFFGPGTRLTVL.

J is TRBJ1-1 and V is TRBV29-1; D possibly corresponds to TRBD1 (5 bases). In germline, CDR1 is SQVTM, CDR2 ANQGSEA. The ends were cut back, 1 base at V and 5 bases at J, with 20 bases in the middle. This CDR3 is built from 16 residues. The CDR3 loop is CSVEGGRGGVYTEAFF. DNA of the CDR3: TGCAGCGTTGAAGGGGGCAGAGGAGGGGTTTATACTGAAGCTTTCTTT.

This chain uses TRBV6-5 with TRBJ2-1; 9 positions agree with TRBD1. Unmatched junction bases numbered 9, after V lost 4 bases and J lost 8 bases. The CDR3 extends over 15 amino acids. The V gene's germline CDR1 is MNHEY and CDR2 SVGAGI. The CDR3 nucleotides are TGTGCCAGCAGTTCGAACGGCCACAGGGGGCATGAGCAGTTCTTC. Translation gives CASSSNGHRGHEQFF.

V and J are TRBV2 and TRBJ1-2; D is possibly TRBD1 (5 bases). The CDR3 has 14 amino acids. The germline CDR1 and CDR2 sequences are SNHLY and FYNNEI. V lost 4 bases to trimming and J lost 7 bases, with 16 bases between them. CDR3 sequence (DNA): TGTGCCAGCAGTGGGGGGGGTGATGACTCTGGCTACACCTTC. This gives the protein CASSGGGDDSGYTF.

V is TRBV10-2 and J is TRBJ2-5; the D gene is possibly TRBD2 (5 bases). The CDR3 runs 12 residues. V was clipped by 0 bases and J by 8 bases, with 7 bases between them. Looked up from germline, CDR1 is WSHSY and CDR2 is SAAADI. In nucleotides, the CDR3 is TGCGCCAGCAGTGAGTCCGGGAAAACCCAGTACTTC. Protein product: CASSESGKTQYF.

The chain couples TRBV4-1 to TRBJ2-2; 7 nucleotides match TRBD2. The CDR3 extends over 18 amino acids. The V gene's germline CDR1 is MGHRA and CDR2 YSYEKL. With 1 base clipped from V and 0 bases from J, the junction kept 8 bases outside the gene matches. This CDR3 reads CASSQVVLAVTNTGELFF. The CDR3 DNA follows: TGCGCCAGCAGCCAAGTGGTCCTAGCGGTTACGAACACCGGGGAGCTGTTTTTT.

This sequence joins TRBV2 and TRBJ2-5; 8 bases match TRBD2. V was pared by 8 bases and J by 5 bases, with 4 bases of the junction left unmatched. From germline, CDR1 is SNHLY and CDR2 FYNNEI. The CDR3 is 12 residues long. This chain's CDR3 is CASGTSIETQYF. The CDR3 DNA follows: TGTGCCAGCGGGACTAGTATTGAGACCCAGTACTTC.

The V call is TRBV5-4, the J call TRBJ1-4; 8 bases are a match to TRBD1. Per germline, CDR1 SGHNT and CDR2 YYREEE (reference sequence). Trimming cost V 2 bases and J 5 bases; bases outside gene matches: 5. This CDR3 spans 15 amino acids. The CDR3 DNA reads TGTGCCAGCAGCTTTGACAGGGGCGGGAATGAAAAACTGTTTTTT. Translating gives CASSFDRGGNEKLFF.

The V gene is TRBV9, the J gene TRBJ2-2; no clear D gene. CDR3 length: 13 residues. The V and J ends lost 4 bases and 1 base respectively, with 5 bases between them. The germline gives CDR1 SGDLS, CDR2 YYNGEE. The CDR3 region has the DNA TGTGCCAGCAGCCCGGGGAACACCGGGGAGCTGTTTTTT. Translating gives CASSPGNTGELFF.

The chain joins TRBV5-6 to TRBJ2-7; D possibly corresponds to TRBD2 (6 bases). In germline, CDR1 is SGHDT, CDR2 YYEEEE. V lost 6 bases and J lost 7, with 17 bases in between. The CDR3 is made up of 13 amino acids. CDR3 coding DNA: TGTGCCAGCAAGAAGCGGGTCCGGGGGGAGCAGTACTTC. Translation gives CASKKRVRGEQYF.

V and J are TRBV5-1 and TRBJ2-1; D remains ambiguous. V lost 0 bases, J lost 2 bases, and 12 bases lay in between. Germline V gives CDR1 SGHRS, CDR2 YFSETQ. This CDR3 spans 16 amino acids. DNA of the CDR3: TGCGCCAGCAGCTTGGATCTGCGAGATGCCTACAATGAGCAGTTCTTC. Amino acids: CASSLDLRDAYNEQFF.

V and J are TRBV6-6 and TRBJ1-5; 9 bases align to TRBD1. The CDR3 totals 15 residues. Germline lookup yields CDR1 MNHNY and CDR2 SVGAGI (reference sequence). J gave up 4 bases and V 4 bases, and 5 bases lay outside the gene matches. The CDR3 sequence: CASSFSQGANQPQHF. CDR3 DNA: TGTGCCAGCAGTTTCTCACAGGGGGCGAATCAGCCCCAGCATTTT.

V is TRBV28 and J is TRBJ1-2, with no clear D. The CDR3 is 13 residues long. The V gene lost 11 bases and the J gene lost 4 bases, with 17 bases spanning the gap. Germline-derived CDR1 and CDR2 are MDHEN and SYDVKM. CDR3 residues: CASSVSQPYGYTF. The DNA of the CDR3 is TGTGCCTCCTCAGTTTCCCAACCCTATGGCTACACCTTC.

This clone was counted a few times. The sample carries other DNA sequences with the same CDR3. V usage is TRBV20-1 and J usage is TRBJ2-7; 9 bases are a match to TRBD1. Germline trimming cut 6 bases from V and 10 bases from J; bases unmatched to any gene: 7. This CDR3 has 11 residues. The germline gives CDR1 DFQATT, CDR2 SNEGSKA (reference sequence). The CDR3 DNA is TGCAGTGCCAGACAGGGGGATGAACAGTACTTC. As protein: CSARQGDEQYF.

This rearrangement joins TRBV5-4 to TRBJ1-1; D is possibly TRBD1 (5 bases). V was cut by 3 bases and J by 7 bases, with 19 bases left in between. The CDR3 spans 15 residues. CDR1 SGHNT and CDR2 YYREEE come from the germline V gene (reference sequence). CDR3 region: CASSSTLVDSLEAFF. CDR3 DNA sequence: TGTGCCAGCAGCTCCACGCTAGTCGACAGCCTTGAAGCTTTCTTT.

The chain couples TRBV20-1 to TRBJ2-3; D gene ambiguous. Germline CDR1 reads DFQATT; CDR2 reads SNEGSKA (reference sequence). Trimming cost V 3 bases and J 3 bases, with 4 bases left between them. The CDR3 has 11 residues. This CDR3 is CSASRTDTQYF. In nucleotides, the CDR3 is TGCAGTGCTAGTCGGACAGATACGCAGTATTTT.